Listed below are T cell receptor beta chains from one sample, sequenced in a study of OX40 agonist ivuxolimab in advanced cancers. Repertoires were generated with immunoSEQ multiplex PCR, while TCRdb's copy carries only in-frame clones and drops some. The table records 60,000 to 70,000 clones, about 91% of them present only once. The input for sequencing was CD4+ or CD8+ T cells sorted from blood, taken in a trial of the OX40 agonist ivuxolimab. The receptors were sampled from an adult with an advanced solid tumor such as melanoma, head and neck, liver or kidney cancer. The CDR3 runs from the conserved cysteine through the conserved F or W. D genes are given only for firm matches. Some rows mark clone size as missing; the rest say once, few, many or name a class of expanded clone.

18	.	.	TRBV11-3	TRBJ1-5	CASSFWGRQFDRNQPQHF	TGTGCCAGCAGCTTTTGGGGGAGACAGTTCGACCGAAATCAGCCCCAGCATTTT
13	.	medium-sized	TRBV5-1	TRBJ2-7	CASSWNRAYEQYF	TGCGCCAGCAGCTGGAACAGAGCCTACGAGCAGTACTTC
11	.	.	TRBV7-2	TRBJ1-1	CASSLESPAFF	TGTGCCAGCAGCTTAGAAAGCCCAGCTTTCTTT
14	.	.	TRBV6-5	TRBJ1-2	CASSYSTPNYGYTF	TGTGCCAGCAGTTACTCCACACCTAACTATGGCTACACCTTC
15	.	.	TRBV15	TRBJ2-7	CATSRDVAEDYEQYF	TGTGCCACCAGCAGAGATGTGGCAGAAGACTACGAGCAGTACTTC
14	.	.	TRBV27	TRBJ1-1	CASSFARSNTEAFF	TGTGCCAGCAGTTTTGCACGATCGAACACTGAAGCTTTCTTT
16	.	.	TRBV6-4	TRBJ2-5	CASSEIREGPRKTQYF	TGTGCCAGCAGTGAGATTCGTGAGGGGCCCCGAAAGACCCAGTACTTC
14	TRBD1	.	TRBV28	TRBJ2-3	CASSGDRATDTQYF	TGTGCCAGCAGTGGGGACAGGGCCACAGATACGCAGTATTTT
15	.	.	TRBV9	TRBJ2-7	CASSVAVTGSYEQYF	TGTGCCAGCAGCGTAGCTGTTACAGGCTCCTACGAGCAGTACTTC
13	.	.	TRBV7-9	TRBJ2-4	CASSTWTKNIQYF	TGTGCCAGCAGCACGTGGACCAAAAACATTCAGTACTTC
19	TRBD2	.	TRBV2	TRBJ2-7	CASEWEHTDSSGGPYEQYF	TGTGCCAGCGAGTGGGAGCACACCGACTCTAGCGGGGGTCCCTACGAGCAGTACTTC
14	TRBD1	once	TRBV9	TRBJ1-1	CASTRTGGNTEAFF	TGTGCCAGCACTAGAACAGGGGGAAACACTGAAGCTTTCTTT
14	.	.	TRBV13	TRBJ1-5	CASSPSKSNQPQHF	TGTGCCAGCAGCCCCTCTAAAAGCAATCAGCCCCAGCATTTT
15	.	few	TRBV9	TRBJ1-1	CASSVSQGLNTEAFF	TGTGCCAGCAGCGTGTCCCAAGGATTGAACACTGAAGCTTTCTTT